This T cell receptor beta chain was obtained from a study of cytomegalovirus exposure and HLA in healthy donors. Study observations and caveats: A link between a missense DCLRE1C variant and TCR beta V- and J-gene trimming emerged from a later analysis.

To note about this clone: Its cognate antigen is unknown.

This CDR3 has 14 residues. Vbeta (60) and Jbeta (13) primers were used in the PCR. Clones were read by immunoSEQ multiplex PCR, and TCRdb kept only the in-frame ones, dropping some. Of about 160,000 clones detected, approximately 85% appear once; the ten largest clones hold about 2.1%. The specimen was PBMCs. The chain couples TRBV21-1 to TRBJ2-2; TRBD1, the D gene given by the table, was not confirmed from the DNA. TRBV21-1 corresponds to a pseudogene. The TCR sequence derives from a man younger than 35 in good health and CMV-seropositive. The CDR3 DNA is TGTGCCAGCAGCAAAGACAGGGCGAACGGGGAGCTGTTTTTT. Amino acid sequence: CASSKDRANGELFF.